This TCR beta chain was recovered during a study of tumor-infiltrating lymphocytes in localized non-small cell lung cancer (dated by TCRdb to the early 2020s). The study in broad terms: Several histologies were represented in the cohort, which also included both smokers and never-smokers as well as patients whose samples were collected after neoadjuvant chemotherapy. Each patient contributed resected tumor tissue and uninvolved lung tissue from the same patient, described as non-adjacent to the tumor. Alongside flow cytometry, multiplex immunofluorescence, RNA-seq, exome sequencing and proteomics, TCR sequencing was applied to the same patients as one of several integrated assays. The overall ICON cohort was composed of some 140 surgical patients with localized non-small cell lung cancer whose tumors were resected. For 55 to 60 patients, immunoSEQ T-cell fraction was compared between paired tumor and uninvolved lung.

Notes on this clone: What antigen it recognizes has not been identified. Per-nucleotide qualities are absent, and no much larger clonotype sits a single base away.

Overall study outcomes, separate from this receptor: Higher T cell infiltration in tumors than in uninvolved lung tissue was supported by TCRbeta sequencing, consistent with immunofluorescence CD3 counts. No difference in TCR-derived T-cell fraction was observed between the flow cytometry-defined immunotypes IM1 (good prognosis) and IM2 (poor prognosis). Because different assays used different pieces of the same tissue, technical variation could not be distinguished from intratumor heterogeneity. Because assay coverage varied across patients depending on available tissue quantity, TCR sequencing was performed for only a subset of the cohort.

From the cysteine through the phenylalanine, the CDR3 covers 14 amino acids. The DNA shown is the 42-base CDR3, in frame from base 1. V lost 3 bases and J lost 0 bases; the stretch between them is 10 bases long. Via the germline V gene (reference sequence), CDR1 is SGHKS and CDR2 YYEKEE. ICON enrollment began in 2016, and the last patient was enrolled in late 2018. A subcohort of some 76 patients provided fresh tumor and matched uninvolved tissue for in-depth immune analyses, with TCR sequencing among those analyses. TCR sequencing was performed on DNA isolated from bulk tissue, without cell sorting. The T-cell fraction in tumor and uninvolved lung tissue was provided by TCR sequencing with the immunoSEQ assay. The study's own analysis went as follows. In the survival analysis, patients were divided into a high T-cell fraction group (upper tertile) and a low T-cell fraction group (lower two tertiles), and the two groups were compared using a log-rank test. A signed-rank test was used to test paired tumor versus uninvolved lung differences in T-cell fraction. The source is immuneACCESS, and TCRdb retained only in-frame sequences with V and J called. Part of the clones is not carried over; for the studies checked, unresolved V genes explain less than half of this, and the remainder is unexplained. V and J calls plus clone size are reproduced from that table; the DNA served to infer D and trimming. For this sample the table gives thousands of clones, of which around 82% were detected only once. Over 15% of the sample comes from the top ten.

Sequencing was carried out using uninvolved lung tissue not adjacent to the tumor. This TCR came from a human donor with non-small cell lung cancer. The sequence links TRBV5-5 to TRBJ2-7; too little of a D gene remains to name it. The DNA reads TGTGCCAGCAGCTACCGGGCAGACTCCTACGAGCAGTACTTC. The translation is CASSYRADSYEQYF.